This TCR beta chain is from a study of T cell responses to AZD1222 COVID-19 vaccine. Trimming cost V 7 bases and J 5 bases, with 9 bases left between them. This CDR3 has 11 residues. In this sample, this clone is medium-sized. Assay used: immunoSEQ multiplex PCR; TCRdb lists only in-frame clones, some missing. Of around 130,000 clones in the sample, 93% were seen once. This specimen consisted of peripheral blood, obtained on day 0 of AZD1222 vaccination. The clonotype comes from an adult in good health. The chain is built from TRBV12-3 or TRBV12-4 and TRBJ2-7, with no clear D. CDR3 coding DNA: TGTGCCAGCATTTACGGAGACGAGCAGTACTTC. Translation: CASIYGDEQYF.